The TCR beta chain described here comes from a study of T cell changes during pregnancy in multiple sclerosis. This table comes from immunoSEQ multiplex PCR, and its TCRdb copy is limited to in-frame clones, with some not included. The table records 33,000 or so clones, around 90% of them present only once. The germline gives CDR1 SGHRS, CDR2 YFSETQ. V lost 3 bases and J lost 0, with 16 bases in between. The CDR3 length is 18 residues. The chain links TRBV5-1 to TRBJ1-6; possible D gene TRBD1, 6 bases. The sequence derives from a female donor in good health, enrolled as a control in a pregnancy study. Source: peripheral blood, taken in the third trimester of pregnancy. The CDR3 region is CASSSTGTPLSYNSPLHF. In DNA form, the CDR3 reads TGCGCCAGCAGCTCCACCGGGACACCCCTCTCCTATAATTCACCCCTCCACTTT.